Below, one TCR beta chain is given with its context. This CDR3 has 15 amino acids. Germline V CDR1 and CDR2: LGHNA, YNFKEQ. V was trimmed by 8 bases and J by 0 bases, leaving 16 bases between them. The entry originates in a study of blood T cell repertoires in COVID-19. For the study at large: Acute and convalescent COVID-19 specimens originated in the United States, Italy and Spain. Sources were T cells, B-cell-depleted T cells, or PBMCs; the material itself was cDNA or gDNA.

As originally analysed: Estimated nucleated cell counts came from reference gene primer amplification. The method was immunoSEQ multiplex PCR; TCRdb's version includes in-frame clones alone and lacks a portion of them. V, J and clone size were drawn from that table, and D and trimming were deduced from the DNA. The sample lists more than 55,000 clones, approximately 78% occurring once. This clonotype was obtained from a woman of 80 years or more with acute or convalescent COVID-19. The rearrangement joins TRBV4-2 to TRBJ1-2; maybe TRBD1 (5 bases). The sequenced sample consisted of peripheral blood. The CDR3 loop is CASGDTGATNYGYTF. CDR3 coding DNA: TGTGCCAGCGGAGACACAGGAGCTACTAACTATGGCTACACCTTC.